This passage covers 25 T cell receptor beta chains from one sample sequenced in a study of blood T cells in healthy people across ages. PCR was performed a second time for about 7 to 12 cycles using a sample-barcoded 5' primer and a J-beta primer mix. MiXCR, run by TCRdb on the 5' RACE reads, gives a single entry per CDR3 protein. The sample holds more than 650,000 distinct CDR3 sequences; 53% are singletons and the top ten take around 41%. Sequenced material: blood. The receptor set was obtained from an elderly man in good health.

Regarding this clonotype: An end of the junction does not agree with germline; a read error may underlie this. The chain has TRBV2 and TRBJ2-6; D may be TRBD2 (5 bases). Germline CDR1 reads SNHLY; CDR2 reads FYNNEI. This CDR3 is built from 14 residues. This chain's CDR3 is CAGSADSGANVLTF. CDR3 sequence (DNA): TGTGCCGGCAGCGCGGACTCCGGGGCCAACGTCCTGACTTTC.

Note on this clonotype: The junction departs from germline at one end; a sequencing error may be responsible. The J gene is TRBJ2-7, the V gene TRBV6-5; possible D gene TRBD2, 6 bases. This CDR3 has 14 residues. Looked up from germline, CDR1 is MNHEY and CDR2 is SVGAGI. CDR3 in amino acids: CASSKSGTYYGQYF. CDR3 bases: TGTGCCAGCAGTAAGTCGGGGACTTATTACGGGCAGTACTTC.

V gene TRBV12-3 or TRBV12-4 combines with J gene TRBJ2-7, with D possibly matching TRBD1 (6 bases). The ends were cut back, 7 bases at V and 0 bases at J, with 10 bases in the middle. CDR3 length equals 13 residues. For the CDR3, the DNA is TGTGCCAGCACCCCAGGGGTCTCCTACGAGCAGTACTTC. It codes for CASTPGVSYEQYF.

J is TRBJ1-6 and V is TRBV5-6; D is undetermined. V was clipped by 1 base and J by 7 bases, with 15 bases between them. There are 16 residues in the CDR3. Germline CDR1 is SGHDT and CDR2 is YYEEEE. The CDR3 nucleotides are TGTGCCAGCAGCTTGTGGCGGGCGCGCGGCAATTCACCCCTCCACTTT. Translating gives CASSLWRARGNSPLHF.

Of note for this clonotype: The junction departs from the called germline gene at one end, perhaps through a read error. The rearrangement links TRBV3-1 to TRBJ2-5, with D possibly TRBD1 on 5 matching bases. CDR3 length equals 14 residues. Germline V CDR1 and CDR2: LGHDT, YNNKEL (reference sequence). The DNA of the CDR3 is TGTGCCAGCAGCCAAGGGGGCAGGCAAGAGACCCAGGACTTC. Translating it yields CASSQGGRQETQDF.

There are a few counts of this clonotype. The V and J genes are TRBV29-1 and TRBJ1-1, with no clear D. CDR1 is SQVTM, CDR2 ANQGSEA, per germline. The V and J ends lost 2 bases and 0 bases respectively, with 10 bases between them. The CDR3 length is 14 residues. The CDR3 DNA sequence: TGCAGCGTTGAATCTGGCAGGCTGAACACTGAAGCTTTCTTT. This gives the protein CSVESGRLNTEAFF.

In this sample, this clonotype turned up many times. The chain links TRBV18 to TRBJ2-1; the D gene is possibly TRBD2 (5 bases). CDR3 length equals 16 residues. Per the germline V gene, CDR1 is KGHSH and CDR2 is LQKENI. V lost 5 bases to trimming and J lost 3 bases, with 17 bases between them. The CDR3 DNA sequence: TGTGCCAGCTCAACGTTGAGGGTAGGGTTCTACAATGAGCAGTTCTTC. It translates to CASSTLRVGFYNEQFF.

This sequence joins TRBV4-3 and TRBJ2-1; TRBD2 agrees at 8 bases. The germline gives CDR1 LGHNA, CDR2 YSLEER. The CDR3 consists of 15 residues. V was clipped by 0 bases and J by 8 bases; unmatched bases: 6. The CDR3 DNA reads TGCGCCAGCAGCCAAGAGGGGACTAGGTTCTATGAGCAGTTCTTC. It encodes CASSQEGTRFYEQFF.

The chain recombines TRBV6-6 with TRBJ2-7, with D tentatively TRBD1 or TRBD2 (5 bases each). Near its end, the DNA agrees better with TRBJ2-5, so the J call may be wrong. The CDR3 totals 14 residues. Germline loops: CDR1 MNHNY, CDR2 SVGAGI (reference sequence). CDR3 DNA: TGTGCCAGCACCCCATTGGGGGTAGGGGAGACCCAGTACTTC. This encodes CASTPLGVGETQYF.

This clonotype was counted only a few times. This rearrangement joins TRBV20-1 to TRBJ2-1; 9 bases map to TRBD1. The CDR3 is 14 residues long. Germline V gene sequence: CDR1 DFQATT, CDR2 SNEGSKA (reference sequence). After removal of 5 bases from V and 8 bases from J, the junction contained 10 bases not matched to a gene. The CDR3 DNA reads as TGCAGTGCTTTACCACAGGGGGCGCCGGATGAGCAGTTCTTC. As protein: CSALPQGAPDEQFF.

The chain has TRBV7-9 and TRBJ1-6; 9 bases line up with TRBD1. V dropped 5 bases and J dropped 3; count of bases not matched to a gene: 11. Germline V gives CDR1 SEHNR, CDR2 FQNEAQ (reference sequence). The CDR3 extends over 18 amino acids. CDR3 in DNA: TGTGCCAGCAGCCCTTCAGGGACAGGGCAACGCTATAATTCACCCCTCCACTTT. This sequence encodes CASSPSGTGQRYNSPLHF.

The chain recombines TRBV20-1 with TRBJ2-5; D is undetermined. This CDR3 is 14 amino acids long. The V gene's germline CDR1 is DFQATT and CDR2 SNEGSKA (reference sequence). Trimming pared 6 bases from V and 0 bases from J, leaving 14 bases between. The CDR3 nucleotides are TGCAGTGCCGTGGTGTTCACAGACCAAGAGACCCAGTACTTC. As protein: CSAVVFTDQETQYF.

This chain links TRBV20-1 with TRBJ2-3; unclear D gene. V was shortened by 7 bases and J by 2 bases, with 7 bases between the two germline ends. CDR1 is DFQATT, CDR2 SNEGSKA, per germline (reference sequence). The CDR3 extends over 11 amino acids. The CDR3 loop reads CSGVPTDTQYF. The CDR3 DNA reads TGCAGTGGGGTCCCCACAGATACGCAGTATTTT.

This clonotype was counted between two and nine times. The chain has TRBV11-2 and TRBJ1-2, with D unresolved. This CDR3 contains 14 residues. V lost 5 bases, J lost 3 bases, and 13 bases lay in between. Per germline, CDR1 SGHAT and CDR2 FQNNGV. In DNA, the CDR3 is TGTGCCAGCAGCCCGGAAAGGCGAGACTATGGCTACACCTTC. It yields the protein CASSPERRDYGYTF.

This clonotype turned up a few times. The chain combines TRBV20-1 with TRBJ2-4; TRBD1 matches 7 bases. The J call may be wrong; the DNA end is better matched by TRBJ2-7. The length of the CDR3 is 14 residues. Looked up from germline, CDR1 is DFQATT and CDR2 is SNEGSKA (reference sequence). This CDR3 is CSATDRAWSYEQYF. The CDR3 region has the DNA TGCAGTGCAACCGACAGGGCTTGGTCCTACGAGCAGTACTTC.

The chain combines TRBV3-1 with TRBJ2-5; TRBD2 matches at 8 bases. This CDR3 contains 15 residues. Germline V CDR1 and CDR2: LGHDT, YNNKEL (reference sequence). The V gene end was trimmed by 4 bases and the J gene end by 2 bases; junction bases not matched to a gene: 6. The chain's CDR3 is CASSPRLAQQETQYF. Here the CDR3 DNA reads TGTGCCAGCAGCCCTCGACTAGCGCAACAAGAGACCCAGTACTTC.

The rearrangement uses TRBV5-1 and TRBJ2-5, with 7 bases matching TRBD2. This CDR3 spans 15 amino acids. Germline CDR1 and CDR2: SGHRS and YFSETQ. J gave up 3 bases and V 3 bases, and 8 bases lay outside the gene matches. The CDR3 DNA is TGCGCCAGCAGCTCTGGGACTATCGCAGAAGAGACCCAGTACTTC. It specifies CASSSGTIAEETQYF.

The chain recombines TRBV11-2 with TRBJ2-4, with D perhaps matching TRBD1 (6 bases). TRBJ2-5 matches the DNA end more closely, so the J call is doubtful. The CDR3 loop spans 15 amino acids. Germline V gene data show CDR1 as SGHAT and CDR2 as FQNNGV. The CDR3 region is CASSFGTQGIETQYF. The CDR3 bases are TGTGCCAGCAGCTTCGGGACCCAGGGGATCGAGACCCAGTACTTC.

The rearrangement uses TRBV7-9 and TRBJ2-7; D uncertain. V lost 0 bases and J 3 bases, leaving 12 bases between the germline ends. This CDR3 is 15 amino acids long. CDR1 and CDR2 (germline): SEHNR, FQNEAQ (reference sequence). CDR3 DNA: TGTGCCAGCAGCTTAGCGCTAGGTCGAGACTACGAGCAGTACTTC. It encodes CASSLALGRDYEQYF. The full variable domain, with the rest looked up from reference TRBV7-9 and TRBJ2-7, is DTGVSQNPRHKITKRGQNVTFRCDPISEHNRLYWYRQTLGQGPEFLTYFQNEAQLEKSRLLSDRFSAERPKGSFSTLEIQRTEQGDSAMYLCASSLALGRDYEQYFGPGTRLTVT.

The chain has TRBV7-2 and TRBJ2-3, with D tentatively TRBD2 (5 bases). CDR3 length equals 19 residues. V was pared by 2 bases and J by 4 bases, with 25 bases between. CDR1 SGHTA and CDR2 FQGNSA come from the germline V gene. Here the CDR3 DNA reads TGTGCCAGCAGCTTACCGCTAGCAGAGGTAGTGTCGAGGCCAGATACGCAGTATTTT. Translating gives CASSLPLAEVVSRPDTQYF.

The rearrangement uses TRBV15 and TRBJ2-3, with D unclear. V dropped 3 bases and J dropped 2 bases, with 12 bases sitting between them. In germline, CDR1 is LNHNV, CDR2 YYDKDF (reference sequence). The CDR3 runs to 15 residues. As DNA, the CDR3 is TGTGCCACCAGCAGTAGGGTCTTAATCACAGATACGCAGTATTTT. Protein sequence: CATSSRVLITDTQYF.

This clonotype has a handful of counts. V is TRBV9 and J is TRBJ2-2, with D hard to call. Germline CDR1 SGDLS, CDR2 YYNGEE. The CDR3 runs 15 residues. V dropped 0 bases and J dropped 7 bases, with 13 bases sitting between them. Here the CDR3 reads CASSVEERFSGELFF. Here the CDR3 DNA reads TGTGCCAGCAGCGTAGAGGAAAGGTTCAGCGGGGAGCTGTTTTTT. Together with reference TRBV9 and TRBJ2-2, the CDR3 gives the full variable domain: DSGVTQTPKHLITATGQRVTLRCSPRSGDLSVYWYQQSLDQGLQFLIQYYNGEERAKGNILERFSAQQFPDLHSELNLSSLELGDSALYFCASSVEERFSGELFFGEGSRLTVL.

This CDR3 is CASSVRGQSSYEQYF. CDR3 DNA sequence: TGTGCCAGCAGTGTGCGGGGACAGAGCTCCTACGAGCAGTACTTC. V usage is TRBV2 and J usage is TRBJ2-7, with D maybe TRBD1 (7 bases). Germline V gene lookup returns CDR1 SNHLY and CDR2 FYNNEI. This CDR3 is 15 amino acids long. The V end lost 4 bases, the J end lost 0 bases, and 13 bases lay between the germline ends.

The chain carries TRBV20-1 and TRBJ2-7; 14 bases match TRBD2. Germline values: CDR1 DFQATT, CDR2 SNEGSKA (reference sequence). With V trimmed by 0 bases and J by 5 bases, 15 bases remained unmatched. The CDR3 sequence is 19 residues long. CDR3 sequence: CSARDFGPGTSGSPHEQYF. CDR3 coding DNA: TGCAGTGCTAGAGACTTCGGACCGGGGACTAGCGGGAGTCCGCACGAGCAGTACTTC.

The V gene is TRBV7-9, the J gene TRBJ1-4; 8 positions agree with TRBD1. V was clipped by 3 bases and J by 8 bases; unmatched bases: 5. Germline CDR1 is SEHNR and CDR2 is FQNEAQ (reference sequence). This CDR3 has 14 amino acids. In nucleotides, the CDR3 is TGTGCCAGCAGCTTCGACAGGGGTCGAGAAAAACTGTTTTTT. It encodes CASSFDRGREKLFF.